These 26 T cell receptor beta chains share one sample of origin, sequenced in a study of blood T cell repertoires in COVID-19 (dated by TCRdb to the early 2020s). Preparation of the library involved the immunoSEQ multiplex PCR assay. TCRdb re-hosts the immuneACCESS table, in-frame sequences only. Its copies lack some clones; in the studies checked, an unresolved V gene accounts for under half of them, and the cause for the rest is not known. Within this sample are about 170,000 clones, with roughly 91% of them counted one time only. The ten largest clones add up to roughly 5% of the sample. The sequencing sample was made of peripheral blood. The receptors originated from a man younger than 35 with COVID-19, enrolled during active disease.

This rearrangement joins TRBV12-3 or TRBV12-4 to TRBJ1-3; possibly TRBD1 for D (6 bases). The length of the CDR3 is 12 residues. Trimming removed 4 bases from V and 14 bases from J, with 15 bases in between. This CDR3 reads CASSSQGIAVYF. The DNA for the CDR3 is TGTGCCAGCAGTTCGCAGGGGATTGCTGTATATTTT.

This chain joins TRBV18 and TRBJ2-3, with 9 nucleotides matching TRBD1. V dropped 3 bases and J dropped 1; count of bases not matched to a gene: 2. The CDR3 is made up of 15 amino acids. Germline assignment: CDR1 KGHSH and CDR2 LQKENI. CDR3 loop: CASSPRDRGTDTQYF. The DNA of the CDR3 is TGTGCCAGCTCACCTCGGGACAGGGGCACAGATACGCAGTATTTT.

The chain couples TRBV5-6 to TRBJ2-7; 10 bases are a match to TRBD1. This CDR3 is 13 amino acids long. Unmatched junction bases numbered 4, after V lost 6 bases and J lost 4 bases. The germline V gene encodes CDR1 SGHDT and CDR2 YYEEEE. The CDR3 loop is CASKGTGDYEQYF. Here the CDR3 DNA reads TGTGCCAGCAAGGGGACAGGGGATTACGAGCAGTACTTC.

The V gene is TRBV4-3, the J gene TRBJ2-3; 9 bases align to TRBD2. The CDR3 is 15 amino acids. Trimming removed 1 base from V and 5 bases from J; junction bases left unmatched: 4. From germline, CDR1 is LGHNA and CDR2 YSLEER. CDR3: CASSQGSGRRDTQYF. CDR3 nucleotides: TGCGCCAGCAGCCAAGGTAGCGGGAGAAGAGATACGCAGTATTTT.

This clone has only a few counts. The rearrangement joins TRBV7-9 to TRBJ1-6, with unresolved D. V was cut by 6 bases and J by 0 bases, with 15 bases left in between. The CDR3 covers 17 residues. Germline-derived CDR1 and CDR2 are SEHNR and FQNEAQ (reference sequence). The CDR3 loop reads CASRKLGESSYNSPLHF. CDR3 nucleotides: TGTGCCAGCAGAAAGCTTGGGGAGAGCTCCTATAATTCACCCCTCCACTTT.

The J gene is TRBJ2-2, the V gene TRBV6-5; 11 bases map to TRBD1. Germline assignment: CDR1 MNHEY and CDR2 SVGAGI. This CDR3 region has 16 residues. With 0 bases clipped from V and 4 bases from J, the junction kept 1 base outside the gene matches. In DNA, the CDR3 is TGTGCCAGCAGTTACTCCGGGACAGGGGGCACCGGGGAGCTGTTTTTT. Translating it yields CASSYSGTGGTGELFF.

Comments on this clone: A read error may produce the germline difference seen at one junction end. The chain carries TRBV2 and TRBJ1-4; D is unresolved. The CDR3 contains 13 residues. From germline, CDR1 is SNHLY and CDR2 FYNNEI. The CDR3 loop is CASRTGFNEKLLF. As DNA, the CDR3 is TGTGCCAGCAGGACGGGATTTAATGAAAAACTGCTTTTT.

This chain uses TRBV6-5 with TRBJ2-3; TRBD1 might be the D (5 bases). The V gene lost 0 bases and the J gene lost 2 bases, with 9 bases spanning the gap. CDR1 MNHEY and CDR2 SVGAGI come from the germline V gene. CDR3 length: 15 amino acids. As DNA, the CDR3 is TGTGCCAGCAGTTACTCCTGGGGCCCCACAGATACGCAGTATTTT. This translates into CASSYSWGPTDTQYF.

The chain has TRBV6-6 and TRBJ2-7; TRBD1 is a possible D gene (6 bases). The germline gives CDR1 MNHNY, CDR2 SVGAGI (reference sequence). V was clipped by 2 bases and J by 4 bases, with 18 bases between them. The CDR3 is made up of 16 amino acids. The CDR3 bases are TGTGCCAGCAGTTACCTAGGGCCAGGGGCTTCTTACGAGCAGTACTTC. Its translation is CASSYLGPGASYEQYF.

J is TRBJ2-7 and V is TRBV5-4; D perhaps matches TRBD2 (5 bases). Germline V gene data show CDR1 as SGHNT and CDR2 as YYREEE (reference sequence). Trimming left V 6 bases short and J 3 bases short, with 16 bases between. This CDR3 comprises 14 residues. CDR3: CASTPTRGSYEQYF. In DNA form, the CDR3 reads TGTGCCAGCACCCCAACCCGGGGAAGCTACGAGCAGTACTTC.

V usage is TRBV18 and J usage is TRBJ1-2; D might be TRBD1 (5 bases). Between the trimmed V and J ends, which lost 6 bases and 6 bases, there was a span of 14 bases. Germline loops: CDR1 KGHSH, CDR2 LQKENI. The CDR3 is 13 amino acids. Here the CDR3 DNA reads TGTGCCAGCTCGCAGGAGGGGAGTAATGGCTACACCTTC. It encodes CASSQEGSNGYTF.

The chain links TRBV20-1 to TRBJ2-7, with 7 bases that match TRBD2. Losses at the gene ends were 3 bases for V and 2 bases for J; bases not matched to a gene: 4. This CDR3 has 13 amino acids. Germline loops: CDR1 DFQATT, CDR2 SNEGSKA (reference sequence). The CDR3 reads CSASLGGTYEQYF. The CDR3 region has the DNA TGCAGTGCTAGTTTGGGGGGGACCTACGAGCAGTACTTC.

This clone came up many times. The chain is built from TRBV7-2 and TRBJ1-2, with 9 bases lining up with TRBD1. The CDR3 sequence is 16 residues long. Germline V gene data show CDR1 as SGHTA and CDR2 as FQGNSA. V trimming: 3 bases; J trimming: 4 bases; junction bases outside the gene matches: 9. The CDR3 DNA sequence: TGTGCCAGCAGCTTCACCTGGACAGGGGTCCCCTATGGCTACACCTTC. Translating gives CASSFTWTGVPYGYTF. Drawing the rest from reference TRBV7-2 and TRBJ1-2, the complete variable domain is GAGVSQSPSNKVTEKGKDVELRCDPISGHTALYWYRQSLGQGLEFLIYFQGNSAPDKSGLPSDRFSAERTGGSVSTLTIQRTQQEDSAVYLCASSFTWTGVPYGYTFGSGTRLTVV.

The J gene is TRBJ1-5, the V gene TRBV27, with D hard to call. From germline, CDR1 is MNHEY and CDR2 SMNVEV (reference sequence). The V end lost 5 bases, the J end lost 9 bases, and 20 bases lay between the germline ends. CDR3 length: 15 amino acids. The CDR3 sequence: CASSGDAARTGPQHF. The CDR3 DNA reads TGTGCCAGCAGTGGAGATGCCGCCCGCACCGGGCCCCAGCATTTT.

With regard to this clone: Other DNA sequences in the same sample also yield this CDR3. CDR3 nucleotides: TGTGCCAGCAGCCTGGGGACAGCTAGCAATCAGCCCCAGCATTTT. As protein: CASSLGTASNQPQHF. V usage is TRBV9 and J usage is TRBJ1-5; 7 bases map to TRBD1. This CDR3 contains 15 residues. CDR1 is SGDLS, CDR2 YYNGEE, per germline. J lost 0 bases, V lost 4 bases, and 4 bases had no gene match.

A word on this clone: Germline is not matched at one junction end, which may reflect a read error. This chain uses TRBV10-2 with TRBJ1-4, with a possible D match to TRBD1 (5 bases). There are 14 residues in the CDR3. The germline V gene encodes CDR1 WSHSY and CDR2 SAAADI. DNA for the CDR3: TGCGCCAGTGCCCTGGAAGGGGCTAGTGAAAAACTGCTTTTT. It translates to CASALEGASEKLLF.

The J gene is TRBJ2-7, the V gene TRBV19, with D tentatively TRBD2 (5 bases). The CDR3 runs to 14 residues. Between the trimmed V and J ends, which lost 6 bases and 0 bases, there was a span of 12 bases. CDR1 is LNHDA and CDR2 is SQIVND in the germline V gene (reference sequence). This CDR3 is CASSAPGYSYEQYF. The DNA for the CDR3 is TGTGCCAGTAGCGCCCCGGGGTACTCCTACGAGCAGTACTTC.

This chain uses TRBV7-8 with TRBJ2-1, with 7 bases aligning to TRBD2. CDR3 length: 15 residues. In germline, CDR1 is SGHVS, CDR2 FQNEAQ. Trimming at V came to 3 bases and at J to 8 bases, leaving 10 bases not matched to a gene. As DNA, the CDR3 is TGTGCCAGCAGCTTGGGAACGGGAGGACGGGATGAGCAGTTCTTC. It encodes CASSLGTGGRDEQFF.

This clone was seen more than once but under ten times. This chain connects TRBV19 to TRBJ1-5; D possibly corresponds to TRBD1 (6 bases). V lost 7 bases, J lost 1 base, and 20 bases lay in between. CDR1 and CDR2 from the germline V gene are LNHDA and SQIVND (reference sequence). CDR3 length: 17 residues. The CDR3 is CASNAGRGAESNQPQHF. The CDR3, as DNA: TGTGCCAGTAATGCGGGGCGGGGGGCAGAGAGCAATCAGCCCCAGCATTTT.

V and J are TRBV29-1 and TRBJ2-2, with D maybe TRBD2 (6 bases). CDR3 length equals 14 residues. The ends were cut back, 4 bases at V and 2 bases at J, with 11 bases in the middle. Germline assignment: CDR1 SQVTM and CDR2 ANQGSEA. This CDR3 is CSVVPGTNTGELFF. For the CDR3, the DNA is TGCAGCGTTGTTCCAGGGACTAACACCGGGGAGCTGTTTTTT.

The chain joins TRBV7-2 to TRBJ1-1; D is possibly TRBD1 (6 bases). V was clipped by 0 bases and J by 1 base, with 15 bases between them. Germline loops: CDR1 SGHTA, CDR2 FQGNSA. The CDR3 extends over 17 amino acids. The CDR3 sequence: CASSLATRGPTNTEAFF. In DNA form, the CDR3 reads TGTGCCAGCAGCTTAGCGACCAGGGGACCCACGAACACTGAAGCTTTCTTT.

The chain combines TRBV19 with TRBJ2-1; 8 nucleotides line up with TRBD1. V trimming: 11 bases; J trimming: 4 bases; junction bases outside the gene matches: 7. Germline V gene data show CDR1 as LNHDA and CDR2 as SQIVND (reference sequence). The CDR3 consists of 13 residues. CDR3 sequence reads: CAAARGPYNEQFF. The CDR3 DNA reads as TGTGCCGCCGCCAGGGGGCCTTACAATGAGCAGTTCTTC.

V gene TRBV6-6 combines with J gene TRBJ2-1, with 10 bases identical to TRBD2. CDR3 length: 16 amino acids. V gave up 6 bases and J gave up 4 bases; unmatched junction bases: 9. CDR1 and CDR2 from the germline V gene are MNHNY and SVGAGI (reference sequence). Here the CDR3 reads CASSSSGRARYNEQFF. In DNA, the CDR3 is TGTGCCAGCAGCTCCAGCGGGAGGGCTAGGTACAATGAGCAGTTCTTC.

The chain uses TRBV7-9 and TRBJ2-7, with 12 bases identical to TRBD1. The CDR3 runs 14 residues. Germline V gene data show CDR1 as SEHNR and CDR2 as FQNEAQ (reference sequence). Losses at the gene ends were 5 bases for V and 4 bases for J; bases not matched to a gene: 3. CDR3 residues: CASSPGQGAYEQYF. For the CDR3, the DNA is TGTGCCAGCAGCCCGGGACAGGGGGCTTACGAGCAGTACTTC. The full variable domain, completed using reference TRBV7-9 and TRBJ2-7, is DTGVSQNPRHKITKRGQNVTFRCDPISEHNRLYWYRQTLGQGPEFLTYFQNEAQLEKSRLLSDRFSAERPKGSFSTLEIQRTEQGDSAMYLCASSPGQGAYEQYFGPGTRLTVT.

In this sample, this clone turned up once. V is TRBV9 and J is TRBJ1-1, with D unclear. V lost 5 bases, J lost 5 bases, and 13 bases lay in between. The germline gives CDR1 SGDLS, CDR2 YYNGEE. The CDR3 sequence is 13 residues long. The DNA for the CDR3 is TGTGCCAGCAGTTCAACATGGAGGACTGAAGCTTTCTTT. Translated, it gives CASSSTWRTEAFF.

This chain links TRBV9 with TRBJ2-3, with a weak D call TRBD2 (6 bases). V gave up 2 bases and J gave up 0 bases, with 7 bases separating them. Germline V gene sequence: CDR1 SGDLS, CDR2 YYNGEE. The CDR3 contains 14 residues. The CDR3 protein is CASSVSGSTDTQYF. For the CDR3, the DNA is TGTGCCAGCAGCGTCAGCGGGAGCACAGATACGCAGTATTTT.